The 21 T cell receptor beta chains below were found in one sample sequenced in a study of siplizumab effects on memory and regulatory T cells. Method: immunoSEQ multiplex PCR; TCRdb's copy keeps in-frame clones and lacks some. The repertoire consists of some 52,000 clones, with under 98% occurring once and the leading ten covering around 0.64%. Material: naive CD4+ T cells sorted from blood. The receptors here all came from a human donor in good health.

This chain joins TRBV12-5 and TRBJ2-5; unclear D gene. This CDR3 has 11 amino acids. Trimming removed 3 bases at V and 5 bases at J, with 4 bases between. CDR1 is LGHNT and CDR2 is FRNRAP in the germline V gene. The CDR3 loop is CASGLVETQYF. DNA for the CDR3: TGTGCTAGTGGTTTAGTTGAGACCCAGTACTTC.

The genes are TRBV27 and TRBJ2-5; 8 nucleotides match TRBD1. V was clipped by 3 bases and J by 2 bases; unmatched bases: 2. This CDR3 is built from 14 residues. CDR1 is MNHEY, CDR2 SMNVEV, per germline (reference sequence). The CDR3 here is CASSFQGAQETQYF. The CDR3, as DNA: TGTGCCAGCAGTTTCCAGGGGGCACAAGAGACCCAGTACTTC.

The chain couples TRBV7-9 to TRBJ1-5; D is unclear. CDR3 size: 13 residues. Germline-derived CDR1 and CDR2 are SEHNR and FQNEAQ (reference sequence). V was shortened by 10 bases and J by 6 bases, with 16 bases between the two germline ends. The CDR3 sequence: CAICEGQGQPQHF. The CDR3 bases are TGTGCCATCTGCGAAGGGCAAGGTCAGCCCCAGCATTTT.

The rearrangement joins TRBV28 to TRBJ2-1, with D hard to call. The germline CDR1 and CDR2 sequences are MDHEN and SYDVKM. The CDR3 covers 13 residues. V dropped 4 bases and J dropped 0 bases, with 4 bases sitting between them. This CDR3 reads CASSSGSYNEQFF. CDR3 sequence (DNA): TGTGCCAGCAGTTCGGGCTCCTACAATGAGCAGTTCTTC.

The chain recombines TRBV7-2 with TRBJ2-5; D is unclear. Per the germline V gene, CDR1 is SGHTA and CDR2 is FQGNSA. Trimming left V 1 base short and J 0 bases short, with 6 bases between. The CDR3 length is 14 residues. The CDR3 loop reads CASSLGGNQETQYF. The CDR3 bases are TGTGCCAGCAGCTTAGGCGGAAACCAAGAGACCCAGTACTTC. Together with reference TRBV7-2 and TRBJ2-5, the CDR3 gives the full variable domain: GAGVSQSPSNKVTEKGKDVELRCDPISGHTALYWYRQSLGQGLEFLIYFQGNSAPDKSGLPSDRFSAERTGGSVSTLTIQRTQQEDSAVYLCASSLGGNQETQYFGPGTRLLVL.

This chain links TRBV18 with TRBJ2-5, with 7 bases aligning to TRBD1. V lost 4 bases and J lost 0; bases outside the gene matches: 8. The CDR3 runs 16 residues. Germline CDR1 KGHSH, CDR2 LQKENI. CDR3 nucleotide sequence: TGTGCCAGCTCACAAAACAGGGGTCCGTACCAAGAGACCCAGTACTTC. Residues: CASSQNRGPYQETQYF.

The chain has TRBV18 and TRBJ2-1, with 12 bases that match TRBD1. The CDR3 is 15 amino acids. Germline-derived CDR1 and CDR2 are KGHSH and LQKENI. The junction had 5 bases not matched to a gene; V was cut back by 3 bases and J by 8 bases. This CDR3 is CASSPGTGGWDEQFF. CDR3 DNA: TGTGCCAGCTCACCCGGGACAGGGGGCTGGGATGAGCAGTTCTTC.

CDR3 nucleotide sequence: TGTGCCAGCAGCGTCTATCCTACAGGGGTGTACACTGAAGCTTTCTTT. This translates into CASSVYPTGVYTEAFF. The J gene is TRBJ1-1, the V gene TRBV7-2; 7 nucleotides agree with TRBD1. Germline CDR1 SGHTA, CDR2 FQGNSA. The CDR3 has 16 residues. The V and J ends lost 5 bases and 3 bases, in that order; junction bases with no gene match: 12.

CDR3 nucleotides: TGTGCCATCACGCCGGGATCAGGGGATGAGCAGTTCTTC. Translation: CAITPGSGDEQFF. V and J are TRBV10-3 and TRBJ2-1; TRBD1 might be the D (6 bases). V gave up 7 bases and J gave up 8 bases, with 15 bases separating them. This CDR3 has 13 residues. Germline V gene sequence: CDR1 ENHRY, CDR2 SYGVKD.

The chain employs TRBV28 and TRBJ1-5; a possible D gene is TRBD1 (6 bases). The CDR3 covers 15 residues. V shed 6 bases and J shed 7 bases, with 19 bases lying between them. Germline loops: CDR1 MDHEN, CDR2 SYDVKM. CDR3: CASRLNRVGLQPQHF. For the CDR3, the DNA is TGTGCCAGCAGATTGAACAGGGTTGGGTTGCAGCCCCAGCATTTT.

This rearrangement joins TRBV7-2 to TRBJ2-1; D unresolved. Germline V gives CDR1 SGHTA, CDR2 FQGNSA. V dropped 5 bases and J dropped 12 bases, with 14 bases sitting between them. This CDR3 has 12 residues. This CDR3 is CASSPEDFGQFF. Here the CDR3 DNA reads TGTGCCAGCAGCCCAGAGGATTTTGGGCAGTTCTTC.

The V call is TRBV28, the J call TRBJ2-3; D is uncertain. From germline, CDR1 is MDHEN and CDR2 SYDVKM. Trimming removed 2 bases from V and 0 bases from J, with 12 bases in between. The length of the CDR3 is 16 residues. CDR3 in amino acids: CASSLVQLTSTDTQYF. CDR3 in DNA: TGTGCCAGCAGTTTAGTGCAGTTGACTAGCACAGATACGCAGTATTTT.

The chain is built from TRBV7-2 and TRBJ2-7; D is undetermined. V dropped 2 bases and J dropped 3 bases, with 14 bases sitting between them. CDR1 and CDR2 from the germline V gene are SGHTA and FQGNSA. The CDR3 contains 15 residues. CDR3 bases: TGTGCCAGCAGCTTAATTAGCTCCACCGGCTACGAGCAGTACTTC. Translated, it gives CASSLISSTGYEQYF.

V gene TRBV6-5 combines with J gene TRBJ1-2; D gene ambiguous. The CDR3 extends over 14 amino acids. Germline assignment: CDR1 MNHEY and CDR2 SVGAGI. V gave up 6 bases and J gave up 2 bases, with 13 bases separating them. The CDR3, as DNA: TGTGCCAGCAGCCTGGACGGTATGAACTATGGCTACACCTTC. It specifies CASSLDGMNYGYTF.

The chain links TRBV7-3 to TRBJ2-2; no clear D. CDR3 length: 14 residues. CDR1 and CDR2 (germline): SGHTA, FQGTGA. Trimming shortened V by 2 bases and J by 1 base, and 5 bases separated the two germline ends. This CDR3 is CASSLLQNTGELFF. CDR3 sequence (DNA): TGTGCCAGCAGCTTATTACAGAACACCGGGGAGCTGTTTTTT.

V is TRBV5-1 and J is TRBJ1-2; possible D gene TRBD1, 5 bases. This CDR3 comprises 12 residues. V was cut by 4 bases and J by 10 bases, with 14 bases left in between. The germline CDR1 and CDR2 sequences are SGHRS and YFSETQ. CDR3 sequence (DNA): TGCGCCAGCAGCCCGGGGGGTGGATTCTACACCTTC. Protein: CASSPGGGFYTF. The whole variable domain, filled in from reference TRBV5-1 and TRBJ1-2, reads KAGVTQTPRYLIKTRGQQVTLSCSPISGHRSVSWYQQTPGQGLQFLFEYFSETQRNKGNFPGRFSGRQFSNSRSEMNVSTLELGDSALYLCASSPGGGFYTFGSGTRLTVV.

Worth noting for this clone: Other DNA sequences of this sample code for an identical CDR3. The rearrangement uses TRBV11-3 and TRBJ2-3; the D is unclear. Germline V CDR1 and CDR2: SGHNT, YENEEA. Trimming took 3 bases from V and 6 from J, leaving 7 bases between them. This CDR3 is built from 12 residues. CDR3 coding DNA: TGTGCCAGCAGCTTCACTTCGGATACGCAGTATTTT. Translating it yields CASSFTSDTQYF.

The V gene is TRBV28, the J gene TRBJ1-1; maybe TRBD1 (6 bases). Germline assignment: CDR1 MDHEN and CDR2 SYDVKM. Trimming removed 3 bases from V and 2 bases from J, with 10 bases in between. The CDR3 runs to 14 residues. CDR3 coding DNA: TGTGCCAGCAGTTTCGGGACATACAACACTGAAGCTTTCTTT. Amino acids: CASSFGTYNTEAFF.

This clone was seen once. Here the CDR3 reads CASSQARERSSYNEQFF. CDR3 nucleotides: TGCGCCAGCAGCCAAGCAAGGGAGAGGAGCTCCTACAATGAGCAGTTCTTC. The chain joins TRBV4-1 to TRBJ2-1; possible D gene TRBD2, 5 bases. From germline, CDR1 is MGHRA and CDR2 YSYEKL. This CDR3 comprises 17 residues. The V and J ends lost 1 base and 0 bases respectively, with 13 bases between them.

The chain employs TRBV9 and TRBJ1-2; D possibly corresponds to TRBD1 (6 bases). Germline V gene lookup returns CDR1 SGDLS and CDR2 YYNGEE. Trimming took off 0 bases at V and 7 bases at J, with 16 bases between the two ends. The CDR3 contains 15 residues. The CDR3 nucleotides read TGTGCCAGCAGCGTAGAAGGTGGGGGGCTGAGTGGCTACACCTTC. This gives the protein CASSVEGGGLSGYTF.

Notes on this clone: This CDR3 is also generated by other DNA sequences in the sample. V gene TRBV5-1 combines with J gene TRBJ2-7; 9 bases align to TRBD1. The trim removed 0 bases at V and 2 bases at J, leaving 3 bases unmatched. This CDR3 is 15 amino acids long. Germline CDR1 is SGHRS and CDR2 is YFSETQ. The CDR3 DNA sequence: TGCGCCAGCAGCTTGGGCGGGACAGGGACCTACGAGCAGTACTTC. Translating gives CASSLGGTGTYEQYF.